This T cell receptor (beta chain) is from a study of identifying expanded T cells in peripheral blood. General study results and limits: Across healthy donors, higher total template counts meant significantly greater approximately 2-week count variance.

Generated by immunoSEQ multiplex PCR, the TCRdb table keeps only in-frame clones and is missing some. The sample lists some 80,000 clones, about 87% occurring once. In regard to this clone: Its target is unknown.

Between the trimmed V and J ends, which lost 5 bases and 2 bases, there was a span of 12 bases. This CDR3 has 14 residues. Per the germline V gene, CDR1 is MNHEY and CDR2 is SVGAGI. Collection occurred without any documented infections or immune events in donors. The V gene is TRBV6-5, the J gene TRBJ1-2, with D maybe TRBD1 (6 bases). Material: blood. The TCR originated in a person aged 18 to 70 in good health. The CDR3 nucleotides read TGTGCCAGCAGTGATGGACAGAGCAACTATGGCTACACCTTC. Its protein is CASSDGQSNYGYTF.